The source of this T cell receptor (beta chain) is a study of CD8 T cells in Susac syndrome. Sequencing of TCR beta, carried out with a high-throughput approach, was applied to CD8+ and CD4+ T cells from the blood. The controls were healthy donors who were matched for age and sex. Negative magnetic isolation gave CD8+ and CD4+ cells; FACS enriched CD8+ TEMRA. The authors reverse transcribed roughly 0.5 to 1 ug RNA with random hexamers. Multiplex PCR with immunoSEQ amplified the TCR beta CDR3 across 54 Vbeta and 13 Jbeta. One entry per CDR3 protein results from TCRdb running MiXCR on the immunoSEQ multiplex PCR reads. The sample yields more than 150,000 distinct CDR3 sequences, about 91% seen once. In its sample, this clonotype was seen once. The CDR3 has 13 residues. Trimming cost V 0 bases and J 7 bases; bases outside gene matches: 2. Germline assignment: CDR1 SGHTA and CDR2 FQGNSA.

Sequenced: CD4+ T cells from PBMCs. The chain employs TRBV7-2 and TRBJ1-2; 7 nucleotides line up with TRBD1. The TCR comes from a human donor in good health. CDR3 sequence (DNA): TGTGCCAGCAGCTTAGCGCAGGGGGTTGGCTACACCTTC. Its translation: CASSLAQGVGYTF. Supplemented by reference TRBV7-2 and TRBJ1-2, the full variable domain reads GAGVSQSPSNKVTEKGKDVELRCDPISGHTALYWYRQSLGQGLEFLIYFQGNSAPDKSGLPSDRFSAERTGGSVSTLTIQRTQQEDSAVYLCASSLAQGVGYTFGSGTRLTVV.